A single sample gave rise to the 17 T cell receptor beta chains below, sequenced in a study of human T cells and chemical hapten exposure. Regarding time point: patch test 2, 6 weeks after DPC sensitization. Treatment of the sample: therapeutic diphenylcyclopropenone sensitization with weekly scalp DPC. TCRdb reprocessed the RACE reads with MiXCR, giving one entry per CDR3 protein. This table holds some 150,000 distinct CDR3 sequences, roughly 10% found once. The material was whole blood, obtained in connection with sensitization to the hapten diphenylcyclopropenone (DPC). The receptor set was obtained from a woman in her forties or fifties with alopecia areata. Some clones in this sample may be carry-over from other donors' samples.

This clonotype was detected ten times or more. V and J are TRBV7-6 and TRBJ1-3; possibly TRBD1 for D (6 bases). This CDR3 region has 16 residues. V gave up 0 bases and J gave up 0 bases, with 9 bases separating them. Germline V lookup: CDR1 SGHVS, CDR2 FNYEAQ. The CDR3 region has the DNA TGTGCCAGCAGCTTAGCGGACAGCAGCTCTGGAAACACCATATATTTT. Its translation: CASSLADSSSGNTIYF.

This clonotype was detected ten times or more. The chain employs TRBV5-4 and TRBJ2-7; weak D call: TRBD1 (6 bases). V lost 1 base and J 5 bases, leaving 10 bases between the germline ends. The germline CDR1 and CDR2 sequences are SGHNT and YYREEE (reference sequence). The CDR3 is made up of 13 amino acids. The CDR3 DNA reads TGTGCCAGCAGCTTGACAGGGATACACGAGCAGTACTTC. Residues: CASSLTGIHEQYF.

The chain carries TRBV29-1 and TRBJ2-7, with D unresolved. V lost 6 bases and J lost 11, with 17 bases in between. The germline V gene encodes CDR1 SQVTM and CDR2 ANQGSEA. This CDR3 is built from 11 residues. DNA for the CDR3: TGCAGCGTCCGGGCTGGGCGAGGCGAGTACTTC. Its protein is CSVRAGRGEYF.

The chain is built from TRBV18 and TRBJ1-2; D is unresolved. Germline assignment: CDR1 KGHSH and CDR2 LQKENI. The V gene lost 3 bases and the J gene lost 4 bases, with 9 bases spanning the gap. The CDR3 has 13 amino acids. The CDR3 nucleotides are TGTGCCAGCTCACCCGAGAGGCTCTATGGCTACACCTTC. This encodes CASSPERLYGYTF.

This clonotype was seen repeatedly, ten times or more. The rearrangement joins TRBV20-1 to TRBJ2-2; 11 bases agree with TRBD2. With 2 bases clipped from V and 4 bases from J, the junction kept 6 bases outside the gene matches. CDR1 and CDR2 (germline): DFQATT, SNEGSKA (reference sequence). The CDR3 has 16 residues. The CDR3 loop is CSARRGTSGITGELFF. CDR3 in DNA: TGCAGTGCTAGACGTGGGACTAGCGGCATCACCGGGGAGCTGTTTTTT.

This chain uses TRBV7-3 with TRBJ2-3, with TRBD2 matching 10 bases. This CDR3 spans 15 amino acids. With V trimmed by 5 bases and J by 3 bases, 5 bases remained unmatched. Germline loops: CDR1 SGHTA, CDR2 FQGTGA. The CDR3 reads CASSPSGSVTDTQYF. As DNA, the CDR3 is TGTGCCAGCAGCCCTAGCGGGAGCGTGACAGATACGCAGTATTTT. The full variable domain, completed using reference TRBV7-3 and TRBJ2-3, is GAGVSQTPSNKVTEKGKYVELRCDPISGHTALYWYRQSLGQGPEFLIYFQGTGAADDSGLPNDRFFAVRPEGSVSTLKIQRTERGDSAVYLCASSPSGSVTDTQYFGPGTRLTVL.

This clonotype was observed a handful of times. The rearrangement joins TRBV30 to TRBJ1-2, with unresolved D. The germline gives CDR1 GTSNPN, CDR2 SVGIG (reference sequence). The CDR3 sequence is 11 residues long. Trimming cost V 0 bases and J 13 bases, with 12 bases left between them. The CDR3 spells CAWSVPQPPTF. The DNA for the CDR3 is TGTGCCTGGAGTGTACCACAGCCCCCCACCTTC.

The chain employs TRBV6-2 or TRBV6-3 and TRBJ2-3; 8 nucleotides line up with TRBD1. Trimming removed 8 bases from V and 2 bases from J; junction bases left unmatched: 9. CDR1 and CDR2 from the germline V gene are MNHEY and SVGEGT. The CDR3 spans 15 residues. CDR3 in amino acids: CASLRDRGHTDTQYF. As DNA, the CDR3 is TGTGCCAGCCTCCGAGACAGGGGTCACACAGATACGCAGTATTTT.

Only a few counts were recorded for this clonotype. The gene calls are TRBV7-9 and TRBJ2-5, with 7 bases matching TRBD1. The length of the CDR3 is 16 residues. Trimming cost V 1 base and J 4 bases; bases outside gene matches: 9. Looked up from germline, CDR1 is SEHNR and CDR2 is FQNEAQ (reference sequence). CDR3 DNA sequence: TGTGCCAGCAGCTTAGGGGGACAGAGAGGCGGAGAGACCCAGTACTTC. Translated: CASSLGGQRGGETQYF. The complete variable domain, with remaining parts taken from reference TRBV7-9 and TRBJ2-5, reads DTGVSQNPRHKITKRGQNVTFRCDPISEHNRLYWYRQTLGQGPEFLTYFQNEAQLEKSRLLSDRFSAERPKGSFSTLEIQRTEQGDSAMYLCASSLGGQRGGETQYFGPGTRLLVL.

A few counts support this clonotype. The CDR3 nucleotides read TGTGCCAGCAGCTTAGGGGCAGGGGGCCGCTATGGCTACACCTTC. Its translation is CASSLGAGGRYGYTF. The V call is TRBV7-2, the J call TRBJ1-2, with 8 positions matching TRBD1. There are 15 residues in the CDR3. V was clipped by 1 base and J by 4 bases; unmatched bases: 5. From germline, CDR1 is SGHTA and CDR2 FQGNSA.

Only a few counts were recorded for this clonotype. CDR3 in amino acids: CASSPPPPRTYEQYF. Written as DNA, the CDR3 is TGTGCCAGCAGCCCGCCCCCACCGAGGACATACGAGCAGTACTTC. J is TRBJ2-7 and V is TRBV6-1; a possible D gene is TRBD1 (5 bases). CDR1 is MNHNS and CDR2 is SASEGT in the germline V gene. This CDR3 is built from 15 residues. V gave up 6 bases and J gave up 4 bases, with 19 bases separating them.

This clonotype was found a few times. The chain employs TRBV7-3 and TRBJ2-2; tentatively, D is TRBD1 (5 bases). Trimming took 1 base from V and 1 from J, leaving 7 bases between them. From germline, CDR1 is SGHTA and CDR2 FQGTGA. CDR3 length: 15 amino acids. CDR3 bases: TGTGCCAGCAGCTTAAATCAGGGGAACACCGGGGAGCTGTTTTTT. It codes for CASSLNQGNTGELFF.

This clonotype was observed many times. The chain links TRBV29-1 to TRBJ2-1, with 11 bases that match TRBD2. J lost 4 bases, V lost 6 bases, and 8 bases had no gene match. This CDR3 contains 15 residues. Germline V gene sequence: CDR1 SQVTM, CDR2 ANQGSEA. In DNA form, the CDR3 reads TGCAGCGTCTCGACTAGCGGGGCCAAGTACAATGAGCAGTTCTTC. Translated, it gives CSVSTSGAKYNEQFF.

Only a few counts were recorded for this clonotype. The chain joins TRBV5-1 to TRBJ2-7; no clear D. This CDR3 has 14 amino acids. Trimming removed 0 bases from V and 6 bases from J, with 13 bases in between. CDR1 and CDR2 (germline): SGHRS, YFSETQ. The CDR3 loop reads CASSLGPSVAEQYF. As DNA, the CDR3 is TGCGCCAGCAGCTTGGGCCCTTCCGTCGCCGAGCAGTACTTC.

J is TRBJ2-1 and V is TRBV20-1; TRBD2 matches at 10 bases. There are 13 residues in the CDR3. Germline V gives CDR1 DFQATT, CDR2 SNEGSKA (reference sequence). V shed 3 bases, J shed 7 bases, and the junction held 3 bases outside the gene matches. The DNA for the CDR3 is TGCAGTGCTAGTCTAGCGGGAGCTAATGAGCAGTTCTTC. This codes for CSASLAGANEQFF.

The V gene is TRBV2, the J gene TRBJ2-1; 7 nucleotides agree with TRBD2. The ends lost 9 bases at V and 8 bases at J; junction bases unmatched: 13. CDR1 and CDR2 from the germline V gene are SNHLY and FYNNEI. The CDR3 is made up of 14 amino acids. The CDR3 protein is CARRAGSDGDEQFF. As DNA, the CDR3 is TGTGCCAGGAGAGCGGGATCGGATGGGGATGAGCAGTTCTTC.

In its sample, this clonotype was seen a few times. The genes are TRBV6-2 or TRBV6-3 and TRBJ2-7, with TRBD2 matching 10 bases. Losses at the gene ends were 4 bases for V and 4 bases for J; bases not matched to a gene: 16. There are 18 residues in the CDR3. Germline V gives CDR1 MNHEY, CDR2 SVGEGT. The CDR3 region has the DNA TGTGCCAGCAGTTTACTACCCCAGTCTAGCGGGAGTGCGTACGAGCAGTACTTC. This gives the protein CASSLLPQSSGSAYEQYF.